These 22 T cell receptor beta chains share one sample of origin, sequenced in a study of monozygotic twins with inflammatory bowel disease. No DNA is given; TCRdb re-called the 5' RACE reads and lists each CDR3 protein once. This table holds approximately 200,000 distinct CDR3 sequences. Sample: blood. These receptors all come from a human donor with ulcerative colitis or Crohn's disease, or a healthy co-twin of an affected twin (not recorded which).

V is TRBV20-1 and J is TRBJ2-7; TCRdb proposes TRBD2, but this gene call is untestable without DNA. The CDR3 totals 12 residues. Germline V gives CDR1 DFQATT, CDR2 SNEGSKA (reference sequence). The chain's CDR3 is CSAERGSYEQYF.

The rearrangement joins TRBV5-6 to TRBJ2-3; TCRdb outputs TRBD1, but without DNA this stays unchecked. Germline loops: CDR1 SGHDT, CDR2 YYEEEE. CDR3 length: 19 residues. The CDR3 sequence: CASSLTDRAWPTDTDTQYF.

This chain links TRBV9 with TRBJ1-1; TCRdb calls TRBD1, which cannot be checked without DNA. CDR3 size: 15 residues. Germline V gives CDR1 SGDLS, CDR2 YYNGEE. The CDR3 loop reads CASSASGTANTEAFF.

The chain recombines TRBV6-5 with TRBJ2-7. The CDR3 runs 11 residues. Germline V gives CDR1 MNHEY, CDR2 SVGAGI. CDR3: CASSYLGEQYF.

V usage is TRBV12-3 or TRBV12-4 and J usage is TRBJ2-1; TCRdb outputs TRBD1, but without DNA this stays unchecked. The CDR3 covers 14 residues. The CDR3 is CASSHPGGNNEQFF.

The V gene is TRBV5-1, the J gene TRBJ1-1; TCRdb designates TRBD1, a call that cannot be tested without DNA. The CDR3 length is 14 residues. Germline values: CDR1 SGHRS, CDR2 YFSETQ. The CDR3: CASSFGLWGTEAFF.

This rearrangement joins TRBV6-1 to TRBJ1-5; TCRdb's D gene call, TRBD1, goes unchecked for lack of DNA. Germline V CDR1 and CDR2: MNHNS, SASEGT. The CDR3 sequence is 15 residues long. CDR3 amino acids: CASRELPGFNQPQHF.

V gene TRBV5-5 combines with J gene TRBJ1-5; TCRdb's D call, TRBD1, is unchecked because there is no DNA. The germline V gene has CDR1 SGHKS and CDR2 YYEKEE (reference sequence). The CDR3 length is 13 residues. CDR3 in amino acids: CASSFSGEQPQHF.

The V gene is TRBV12-3 or TRBV12-4, the J gene TRBJ2-7; TCRdb reports TRBD2, a call that lacks DNA to check it against. This CDR3 is built from 14 residues. CDR3 sequence: CASSAGGGGYEQYF.

The V gene is TRBV27, the J gene TRBJ2-3; with no DNA, the TCRdb D assignment of TRBD1 cannot be verified. The length of the CDR3 is 14 residues. Per the germline V gene, CDR1 is MNHEY and CDR2 is SMNVEV (reference sequence). Here the CDR3 reads CASSDRVSTDTQYF.

The rearrangement joins TRBV7-9 to TRBJ2-1; TCRdb returns TRBD2, unconfirmable since there is no DNA. Germline values: CDR1 SEHNR, CDR2 FQNEAQ (reference sequence). The CDR3 is 16 amino acids. The CDR3 loop is CASSHRLAGLFNEQFF.

The chain joins TRBV2 to TRBJ2-2; TCRdb indicates TRBD1, and absent DNA this call remains unverified. Per the germline V gene, CDR1 is SNHLY and CDR2 is FYNNEI. The CDR3 is 12 residues long. The chain's CDR3 is CASSDLSTRLFF.

This sequence joins TRBV2 and TRBJ2-1. This CDR3 has 11 residues. Per the germline V gene, CDR1 is SNHLY and CDR2 is FYNNEI. CDR3 residues: CASSDIDEQFF.

The V gene is TRBV5-1, the J gene TRBJ1-2; there is no DNA to check the TCRdb D call of TRBD1. Germline V gene lookup returns CDR1 SGHRS and CDR2 YFSETQ. This CDR3 has 14 amino acids. CDR3 region: CASSLVTGSYGYTF.

This chain joins TRBV27 and TRBJ2-6; TCRdb picks TRBD1, but there is no DNA to check that call. The CDR3 is 16 residues long. Germline-derived CDR1 and CDR2 are MNHEY and SMNVEV (reference sequence). The chain's CDR3 is CASKGDMSSGANVLTF.

This chain links TRBV5-1 with TRBJ1-1; the D call from TCRdb, TRBD1, cannot be confirmed without DNA. The CDR3 consists of 16 residues. Germline V CDR1 and CDR2: SGHRS, YFSETQ. The CDR3 loop reads CASSFSAGGLNTEAFF.

The gene calls are TRBV7-2 and TRBJ1-6; TCRdb selects TRBD1, and the lack of DNA leaves this call unchecked. Per the germline V gene, CDR1 is SGHTA and CDR2 is FQGNSA. The CDR3 sequence is 15 residues long. The CDR3 sequence is CASSLAGQSNSPLHF.

The V and J genes are TRBV7-9 and TRBJ1-2. Germline V CDR1 and CDR2: SEHNR, FQNEAQ (reference sequence). The CDR3 runs 12 residues. CDR3 residues: CASSLGADGYTF.

V and J are TRBV30 and TRBJ1-6; TCRdb gives TRBD1 as the D gene, but with no DNA this cannot be confirmed. The CDR3 has 12 residues. Germline V gene data show CDR1 as GTSNPN and CDR2 as SVGIG (reference sequence). CDR3 in amino acids: CAWSWGDSPLHF.

The genes are TRBV6-6 and TRBJ2-5; the TCRdb call, TRBD2, lacks DNA for checking. Germline V gene sequence: CDR1 MNHNY, CDR2 SVGAGI (reference sequence). There are 13 residues in the CDR3. The CDR3 is CASKEGRWETQYF.

The CDR3: CASSLGQGLGNEQFF. The chain has TRBV7-9 and TRBJ2-1; TCRdb names TRBD1, which stays unverified in the absence of DNA. Looked up from germline, CDR1 is SEHNR and CDR2 is FQNEAQ (reference sequence). This CDR3 region has 15 residues.

V and J are TRBV5-1 and TRBJ2-3; the D gene TCRdb calls, TRBD2, cannot be checked with no DNA. From germline, CDR1 is SGHRS and CDR2 YFSETQ. The CDR3 consists of 14 residues. The CDR3 spells CASSLGAGTDTQYF.